A single sample gave rise to the 21 T cell receptor beta chains below, sequenced in a study of blood T cells in healthy people across ages. It was with a sample-barcoded 5' primer and a J-beta primer mix that a second PCR of about 6 to 11 cycles was run. TCRdb ran MiXCR on the 5' RACE reads and lists one entry per CDR3 protein. The sample includes approximately 900,000 distinct CDR3 sequences, roughly 48% seen only once; the top ten take roughly 12%. Sequencing was done on a sample of blood. These receptors originate from a man under 40 in good health.

The V gene is TRBV2, the J gene TRBJ1-6; D gene uncertain. The CDR3 is 16 residues long. V was shortened by 4 bases and J by 10 bases, with 20 bases between the two germline ends. In germline, CDR1 is SNHLY, CDR2 FYNNEI. CDR3 residues: CASSADGLSIGSPLHF. The CDR3 nucleotides are TGTGCCAGCAGTGCGGATGGGCTCTCGATAGGATCACCCCTCCACTTT.

The gene calls are TRBV5-1 and TRBJ2-1, with 9 bases fitting TRBD1. The CDR3 has 16 amino acids. The germline gives CDR1 SGHRS, CDR2 YFSETQ. V lost 1 base to trimming and J lost 3 bases; unmatched junction nucleotides: 5. CDR3 region: CASSLNGQGNYNEQFF. Here the CDR3 DNA reads TGCGCCAGCAGCTTGAATGGACAGGGGAACTACAATGAGCAGTTCTTC.

This clonotype has a handful of counts. The V and J genes are TRBV12-3 or TRBV12-4 and TRBJ1-6, with TRBD1 as a possible D gene (5 bases). Trimming removed 2 bases at V and 10 bases at J, with 12 bases between. There are 14 residues in the CDR3. This CDR3 reads CASSLSQGGSPLHF. The CDR3 DNA reads TGTGCCAGCAGTTTAAGTCAGGGTGGCTCACCCCTCCACTTT.

The chain links TRBV7-8 to TRBJ2-3; D perhaps matches TRBD1 (7 bases). Germline V CDR1 and CDR2: SGHVS, FQNEAQ. The CDR3 runs 16 residues. V lost 5 bases and J 2 bases, leaving 17 bases between the germline ends. CDR3 DNA sequence: TGTGCCAGCAGCGCAACGACTAGGGGGCCCACAGATACGCAGTATTTT. Its translation: CASSATTRGPTDTQYF.

The chain recombines TRBV4-2 with TRBJ2-1; 12 bases are a match to TRBD2. The J segment lost 4 bases and the V segment lost 2 bases, leaving 6 bases of the junction unmatched. There are 17 residues in the CDR3. Germline assignment: CDR1 LGHNA and CDR2 YNFKEQ. This chain's CDR3 is CASSQRLAGAKYNEQFF. In nucleotides, the CDR3 is TGTGCCAGCAGCCAAAGACTAGCGGGGGCTAAATACAATGAGCAGTTCTTC.

This chain joins TRBV7-2 and TRBJ2-7; 8 nucleotides match TRBD1. Germline loops: CDR1 SGHTA, CDR2 FQGNSA. V lost 5 bases, J lost 3 bases, and 6 bases stayed unmatched. The CDR3 runs to 14 residues. CDR3 bases: TGTGCCAGCAGCAAACAGGGGGGTGGCTACGAGCAGTACTTC. It is translated as CASSKQGGGYEQYF.

The table lists this clonotype with a count of one. It may be a read error: a sequence one base away is much more abundant. The V call is TRBV6-2 or TRBV6-3, the J call TRBJ2-3; D is perhaps TRBD2 (6 bases). Germline lookup yields CDR1 MNHEY and CDR2 SVGEGT. The CDR3 covers 15 residues. CDR3 coding DNA: TGTGCCTGCAGTTGGCGACTAGAGAGCACAGATACGCAGTATTTT. This encodes CACSWRLESTDTQYF.

The chain carries TRBV27 and TRBJ2-5; TRBD2 matches at 9 bases. The CDR3 loop spans 17 amino acids. The junction had 18 bases not matched to a gene; V was cut back by 2 bases and J by 11 bases. Germline CDR1 reads MNHEY; CDR2 reads SMNVEV (reference sequence). CDR3: CASSLRGLAGTYNGQYF. The CDR3 coding sequence is TGTGCCAGCAGTTTACGGGGGCTAGCGGGGACCTACAATGGGCAGTACTTC.

The chain employs TRBV21-1 and TRBJ1-2; the table calls TRBD1, which could not be checked here. TRBV21-1 is reported as a pseudogene. The CDR3 extends over 16 amino acids. The CDR3 here is CASSKVPGGAYNGYTF. DNA of the CDR3: TGTGCCAGCAGCAAAGTCCCAGGGGGCGCCTATAATGGCTACACCTTC.

The chain has TRBV10-3 and TRBJ2-7, with D perhaps TRBD1 or TRBD2 (6 bases each). The J call is doubtful: the DNA matches TRBJ2-5 better. The CDR3 is 14 residues long. The germline CDR1 and CDR2 sequences are ENHRY and SYGVKD. CDR3 coding DNA: TGTGCCATCAGTTCCCACGGGGGCCAGGAGACCCAGTACTTC. This encodes CAISSHGGQETQYF.

This sequence joins TRBV7-2 and TRBJ2-5; no clear D gene. The CDR3 spans 14 residues. Germline V lookup: CDR1 SGHTA, CDR2 FQGNSA. V lost 2 bases, J lost 2 bases, and 9 bases lay in between. The CDR3: CASSLIGDQETQYF. CDR3 in DNA: TGTGCCAGCAGCTTAATTGGAGATCAAGAGACCCAGTACTTC.

This clonotype was observed a handful of times. The genes are TRBV6-1 and TRBJ2-3; 11 positions agree with TRBD2. This CDR3 comprises 14 residues. V shed 6 bases and J 6 bases; nucleotides not matched to a gene: 5. The V gene's germline CDR1 is MNHNS and CDR2 SASEGT. CDR3 coding DNA: TGTGCCAGCAGCCCGACTAGCGGGGATGATACGCAGTATTTT. Protein: CASSPTSGDDTQYF.

CDR3 protein: CASSQGTGGIGYTF. CDR3 in DNA: TGCGCCAGCAGCCAAGGGACAGGGGGAATTGGCTACACCTTC. This chain links TRBV5-1 with TRBJ1-2, with TRBD1 matching over 11 bases. The germline V gene encodes CDR1 SGHRS and CDR2 YFSETQ. The CDR3 is 14 amino acids. V lost 4 bases to trimming and J lost 7 bases; unmatched junction nucleotides: 6.

The rearrangement uses TRBV5-1 and TRBJ2-1; a weak D match, TRBD2 (5 bases). The V end lost 4 bases, the J end lost 1 base, and 15 bases lay between the germline ends. The CDR3 runs 16 residues. In germline, CDR1 is SGHRS, CDR2 YFSETQ. CDR3 coding DNA: TGCGCCAGCAGCCCCGGTGGGCCGGGGTCCTACAATGAGCAGTTCTTC. Protein: CASSPGGPGSYNEQFF.

The CDR3 spells CASSHTDREDQPQHF. The CDR3 DNA follows: TGCGCCAGCAGCCATACGGACAGGGAGGATCAGCCCCAGCATTTT. V and J are TRBV4-1 and TRBJ1-5, with 8 bases identical to TRBD1. CDR3 length: 15 residues. Germline V gene lookup returns CDR1 MGHRA and CDR2 YSYEKL. V shed 3 bases and J 5 bases; nucleotides not matched to a gene: 6.

The chain combines TRBV27 with TRBJ2-3, with 8 positions matching TRBD2. J was trimmed by 4 bases and V by 5 bases; bases with no gene match: 5. The CDR3 has 14 amino acids. Germline assignment: CDR1 MNHEY and CDR2 SMNVEV (reference sequence). DNA of the CDR3: TGTGCCAGCAGTCCCTGGACTAGCTCAGATACGCAGTATTTT. Amino acids: CASSPWTSSDTQYF.

The table lists this clonotype with a few counts. The CDR3 DNA follows: TGTGCCAGCAGTACAAGTGGCCTGGGGAATTCACCCCTCCACTTT. Encoded protein: CASSTSGLGNSPLHF. The chain is built from TRBV28 and TRBJ1-6; D gene unclear. Germline assignment: CDR1 MDHEN and CDR2 SYDVKM. The length of the CDR3 is 15 residues. V was shortened by 5 bases and J by 7 bases, with 15 bases between the two germline ends.

V usage is TRBV4-2 and J usage is TRBJ2-1, with TRBD1 identical over 10 bases. The CDR3 length is 16 residues. Germline V CDR1 and CDR2: LGHNA, YNFKEQ. The ends lost 2 bases at V and 7 bases at J; junction bases unmatched: 8. The CDR3 sequence is CASSQPTGGLGNEQFF. The CDR3 region has the DNA TGTGCCAGCAGCCAACCGACAGGGGGCCTAGGGAATGAGCAGTTCTTC.

A few counts support this clonotype. This rearrangement joins TRBV6-6 to TRBJ2-7; D remains ambiguous. V was shortened by 6 bases and J by 7 bases, with 10 bases between the two germline ends. Germline lookup yields CDR1 MNHNY and CDR2 SVGAGI (reference sequence). CDR3 length equals 11 residues. The CDR3 sequence is CASRGPGEQYF. As DNA, the CDR3 is TGTGCCAGCAGAGGCCCCGGAGAGCAGTACTTC.

The rearrangement links TRBV20-1 to TRBJ1-4, with TRBD1 as a possible D gene (5 bases). CDR1 is DFQATT, CDR2 SNEGSKA, per germline (reference sequence). Trimming took off 1 base at V and 8 bases at J, with 8 bases between the two ends. The CDR3 spans 12 residues. As DNA, the CDR3 is TGCAGTGCTAGAGGCGGGGGGGAAAAACTGTTTTTT. Amino acids: CSARGGGEKLFF.

V gene TRBV5-1 combines with J gene TRBJ1-2; D might be TRBD1 (5 bases). Germline loops: CDR1 SGHRS, CDR2 YFSETQ. V lost 0 bases and J 4 bases, leaving 13 bases between the germline ends. The CDR3 loop spans 15 amino acids. The DNA for the CDR3 is TGCGCCAGCAGCTTGGTGACACAGGCAACCTATGGCTACACCTTC. Translation gives CASSLVTQATYGYTF.